This is a list of T cell receptor beta chains from one sample in a study of radiotherapy plus CTLA-4 blockade in lung cancer. Sequenced by immunoSEQ multiplex PCR; TCRdb stores in-frame clones only, minus some. The sample lists tens of thousands of clones; roughly 77% were seen once. Sequences were derived from peripheral blood, sampled from a patient treated with radiotherapy plus ipilimumab. Receptors were obtained from a human donor with non-small cell lung cancer whose response to radiotherapy plus ipilimumab could not be evaluated. The CDR3 runs from the conserved cysteine through the conserved F or W. D genes are given only for firm matches. Only some rows state a clone size, as once, few, many or a class for expanded clones.

D gene | J gene | V gene | clone size | CDR3 protein | CDR3 DNA
. | TRBJ2-1 | TRBV20-1 | . | CSARDGLTLF | TGCAGTGCTAGAGATGGATTGACACTCTTC
. | TRBJ1-1 | TRBV4-3 | . | CASSRGGGNTEAFF | TGCGCCAGCAGCCGCGGGGGGGGGAATACTGAAGCTTTCTTT
TRBD1 | TRBJ1-5 | TRBV7-8 | . | CASSLPRDRFGQPQHF | TGTGCCAGCAGCTTACCCCGGGACAGGTTTGGTCAGCCCCAGCATTTT
. | TRBJ1-3 | TRBV28 | few | CASSRGGVNSGNTIYF | TGTGCCAGCAGTCGGGGAGGGGTGAACTCTGGAAACACCATATATTTT
TRBD2 | TRBJ2-1 | TRBV9 | once | CASSVWTSGGNEQFF | TGTGCTAGCAGCGTATGGACTAGCGGGGGCAATGAGCAGTTCTTC
. | TRBJ2-5 | TRBV5-1 | . | CASSTGTNQETQYF | TGCGCCAGCAGCACAGGGACTAACCAAGAGACCCAGTACTTC
TRBD1 | TRBJ1-2 | TRBV5-6 | . | CASSLFSGQGLYYGYTF | TGTGCCAGCAGCTTGTTCTCCGGACAGGGGCTTTACTATGGCTACACCTTC
TRBD1 | TRBJ2-6 | TRBV19 | . | CASSRRQGVSGANVLTF | TGTGCCAGTAGTCGCCGACAGGGTGTATCTGGGGCCAACGTCCTGACTTTC
TRBD1 | TRBJ1-2 | TRBV5-6 | . | CASSGGDRVSYGYTF | TGTGCCAGCAGTGGCGGGGACAGGGTCAGCTATGGCTACACCTTC
TRBD1 | TRBJ1-2 | TRBV6-1 | few | CASSFSWSGGNGYTF | TGTGCCAGCAGTTTTAGTTGGTCAGGGGGAAATGGCTACACCTTC
. | TRBJ1-5 | TRBV7-8 | few | CASSLEGGGFGNQPQHF | TGTGCCAGCAGCTTAGAGGGGGGGGGCTTTGGCAATCAGCCCCAGCATTTT
. | TRBJ2-5 | TRBV5-1 | . | CASRLGSMEAQYF | TGCGCCAGCAGGTTGGGAAGTATGGAGGCCCAGTACTTC
. | TRBJ1-6 | TRBV2 | . | CASSSNSPLHF | TGTGCCAGCAGCTCCAATTCACCCCTCCACTTT
. | TRBJ1-1 | TRBV27 | . | CASKPTQNTEAFF | TGTGCCAGCAAACCCACACAGAACACTGAAGCTTTCTTT
TRBD2 | TRBJ2-1 | TRBV15 | once | CATSRRTSGNNEQFF | TGTGCCACCAGCAGAAGGACTAGCGGGAATAATGAGCAGTTCTTC
. | TRBJ1-5 | TRBV28 | few | CASSLIGGNQPQHF | TGTGCCAGCAGTTTAATAGGGGGCAATCAGCCCCAGCATTTT
TRBD2 | TRBJ2-3 | TRBV2 | . | CATLGGELGLSTDTQYF | TGTGCCACCCTGGGAGGGGAGCTGGGGCTTAGCACAGATACGCAGTATTTT
. | TRBJ1-2 | TRBV7-9 | . | CASQRSGGNYGYTF | TGTGCCAGCCAGCGATCAGGCGGGAACTATGGCTACACCTTC
. | TRBJ1-2 | TRBV9 | . | CASSVGGDYGYTF | TGTGCCAGCAGCGTAGGGGGAGACTATGGCTACACCTTC
TRBD2 | TRBJ2-2 | TRBV19 | . | CASRGERGLTGELFF | TGTGCCAGTAGGGGGGAGCGGGGGTTGACCGGGGAGCTGTTTTTT
. | TRBJ2-4 | TRBV21-1 | . | CASSKVVCEGAGKNIQYF | TGTGCCAGCAGCAAAGTTGTTTGTGAGGGCGCGGGCAAAAACATTCAGTACTTC
. | TRBJ2-7 | TRBV7-2 | . | CASSLESMVPNYEQYF | TGTGCCAGCAGCTTAGAAAGCATGGTCCCAAACTACGAGCAGTACTTC
. | TRBJ2-1 | TRBV19 | . | CASSIGQSSYNEQFF | TGTGCCAGTAGTATCGGACAGAGCTCCTACAATGAGCAGTTCTTC
. | TRBJ2-3 | TRBV4-3 | few | CASSQGYSSTDTQYF | TGCGCCAGCAGCCAAGGGTACAGCTCGACAGATACGCAGTATTTT
. | TRBJ2-5 | TRBV6-1 | . | CASSDGAAQETQYF | TGTGCCAGCAGTGACGGTGCGGCCCAAGAGACCCAGTACTTC
TRBD2 | TRBJ2-3 | TRBV27 | . | CASSFRGGSTDTQYF | TGTGCCAGCAGTTTCCGGGGAGGGAGCACAGATACGCAGTATTTT
TRBD1 | TRBJ1-4 | TRBV7-2 | . | CASSLRGRSSGKLFF | TGTGCCAGCAGCTTGAGGGGGCGATCCTCGGGGAAACTGTTTTTT